This TCR beta chain was observed in a study of beta chain features in type 1 diabetes. Findings and limits, study-wide: Significant though moderate, a shortening of TCRB CDR3s appeared in all four CD4+ subsets of Type 1 diabetes patients. It was among patients, rather than healthy donors, that naive, central memory and Treg TCRB repertoires appeared more similar.

Of note for this clone: Antigen specificity is unknown.

Since all of the isolated RNA was reverse transcribed, expressed TCRB transcripts were what got sequenced. The protocol was immunoSEQ multiplex PCR, while the TCRdb copy is restricted to in-frame clones and leaves out a portion. The sample includes some 120,000 clones, roughly 17% of them seen just once. V lost 8 bases and J 1 base, leaving 11 bases between the germline ends. The CDR3 length is 13 residues. Germline values: CDR1 MNHNS, CDR2 SASEGT. Material: central memory CD4+ T cells from blood. This sequence originates from a man aged 18 to 35 with type 1 diabetes. V is TRBV6-1 and J is TRBJ1-1, with D unclear. CDR3 amino acids: CASVETRNTEAFF. DNA for the CDR3: TGTGCCAGCGTAGAGACCAGGAACACTGAAGCTTTCTTT.